This is a list of T cell receptor beta chains from one sample in a study of blood T cells in healthy people across ages. TCRdb itself ran the 5' RACE reads through MiXCR, one entry per CDR3 protein. The sample shows about 800,000 distinct CDR3 sequences, 58% of them seen only once. Source material: blood. The receptors come from a man in his thirties or forties in good health. Both conserved end residues are part of each CDR3. D genes are given only for firm matches. A clone size is listed for some rows: how often the clone was seen (once, few, many), or a class if it is expanded.

d_call	v_call	j_call	clone_size	cdr3_aa	cdr3_nt
.	TRBV12-3/TRBV12-4	TRBJ2-3	few	CASSLYGASTDTQYF	TGTGCCAGCAGCTTATATGGAGCTAGCACAGATACGCAGTATTTT
TRBD2	TRBV29-1	TRBJ2-1	few	CSVEGGRDRYNEQFF	TGCAGCGTTGAAGGGGGGAGGGACCGCTACAATGAGCAGTTCTTC
.	TRBV5-1	TRBJ2-2	.	CASSLIGQGNTGELFF	TGCGCCAGCAGCTTGATTGGGCAAGGTAACACCGGGGAGCTGTTTTTT
.	TRBV5-1	TRBJ2-3	.	CASSLEPGTDTQYF	TGCGCCAGCAGCTTGGAGCCGGGCACAGATACGCAGTATTTT
.	TRBV10-3	TRBJ1-1	.	CAIVQGPNTEAFF	TGTGCCATTGTACAGGGACCGAACACTGAAGCTTTCTTT
TRBD2	TRBV28	TRBJ2-7	.	CASSYSLAGLAGSYEQYF	TGTGCCAGCAGTTACTCACTTGCGGGACTAGCGGGATCCTACGAGCAGTACTTC
TRBD1	TRBV20-1	TRBJ2-5	.	CSTTGGRETQYF	TGCAGTACTACAGGGGGCCGGGAGACCCAGTACTTC
.	TRBV25-1	TRBJ2-1	.	CASSQGKWVPRQFF	TGTGCCAGCAGCCAGGGGAAATGGGTTCCGAGGCAGTTCTTC
TRBD2	TRBV30	TRBJ2-5	.	CAWSKLAGNGREQYF	TGTGCCTGGAGTAAACTAGCGGGGAACGGTAGAGAGCAGTACTTC
.	TRBV7-2	TRBJ1-1	.	CASSVSKNTEAFF	TGTGCCAGCAGCGTCAGTAAGAACACTGAAGCTTTCTTT
TRBD1	TRBV7-3	TRBJ2-7	.	CASSLNPGGNHEQYF	TGTGCCAGCAGCTTAAACCCAGGGGGTAACCACGAGCAGTACTTC
.	TRBV3-1	TRBJ2-3	.	CASSQGSLSTDTQYF	TGTGCCAGCAGCCAAGGCTCACTGAGCACAGATACGCAGTATTTT
.	TRBV7-9	TRBJ2-7	.	CASSLGQASQYF	TGTGCCAGCAGCTTAGGGCAGGCCTCGCAGTACTTC
.	TRBV18	TRBJ1-2	.	CASSPGELSGGGYTF	TGTGCCAGCTCCCCAGGGGAACTCTCTGGGGGTGGCTACACCTTC
TRBD1	TRBV25-1	TRBJ2-1	few	CASSSGQGVRVEQFF	TGTGCCAGCAGTTCGGGACAGGGGGTTAGGGTTGAGCAGTTCTTC
.	TRBV20-1	TRBJ2-7	.	CSARGGTDRYEQYF	TGCAGTGCTAGAGGGGGGACTGACAGATACGAGCAGTACTTC
.	TRBV6-5	TRBJ2-4	few	CASSYGRAQAKNIQYF	TGTGCCAGCAGTTACGGCAGGGCACAAGCCAAAAACATTCAGTACTTC
.	TRBV20-1	TRBJ2-7	once	CSARRGSAYEQYF	TGTAGTGCTAGAAGGGGAAGTGCCTACGAGCAGTACTTC
.	TRBV20-1	TRBJ2-5	few	CSARDPTGRWQETQYF	TGCAGTGCTAGAGATCCTACCGGTAGATGGCAAGAGACCCAGTACTTC
.	TRBV20-1	TRBJ2-1	.	CSARPEGGPSYNEQFF	TGCAGTGCTAGACCCGAGGGCGGACCCTCCTACAATGAGCAGTTCTTC
TRBD2	TRBV6-6	TRBJ2-5	.	CASSLKAGGATQYF	TGTGCCAGCAGTTTAAAAGCGGGAGGCGCGACCCAGTACTTC
.	TRBV9	TRBJ2-3	.	CASSVVGGQIDTQYF	TGTGCCAGCAGCGTAGTAGGTGGACAAATAGATACGCAGTATTTT
.	TRBV12-3/TRBV12-4	TRBJ2-3	.	CASRLTDTQYF	TGTGCCAGCAGACTAACAGATACGCAGTATTTT
TRBD1	TRBV20-1	TRBJ2-7	.	CSARDRDRGTYEQYF	TGCAGTGCTAGAGATAGGGACAGGGGGACGTACGAGCAGTACTTC
.	TRBV7-9	TRBJ2-5	.	CASSFLTGEETQYF	TGTGCCAGCAGCTTCCTGACAGGAGAAGAGACCCAGTACTTC
TRBD1	TRBV20-1	TRBJ2-5	.	CSATGARDRLYQETQYF	TGCAGTGCTACTGGAGCCCGGGACAGACTCTACCAAGAGACCCAGTACTTC
.	TRBV12-3/TRBV12-4	TRBJ2-6	.	CASSFDGQANVLTF	TGTGCCAGCAGTTTTGACGGGCAAGCCAACGTCCTGACTTTC
.	TRBV27	TRBJ1-5	.	CASRLGQQAGQPQHF	TGTGCCAGCAGACTAGGCCAACAGGCAGGACAGCCCCAGCATTTT
TRBD1	TRBV20-1	TRBJ2-1	.	CSARGQAHSSYNEQFF	TGCAGTGCCCGTGGACAGGCCCACAGCTCCTACAATGAGCAGTTCTTC
.	TRBV29-1	TRBJ2-7	few	CSVGARGAYEQYF	TGCAGCGTTGGGGCTCGGGGTGCGTACGAGCAGTACTTC
.	TRBV12-3/TRBV12-4	TRBJ2-7	.	CASSPIGSSEQYF	TGTGCCAGCAGCCCCATCGGGTCCTCCGAGCAGTACTTC
.	TRBV7-2	TRBJ2-1	few	CASSYNDGEQFF	TGTGCCAGCAGTTATAACGACGGCGAGCAGTTCTTC
.	TRBV20-1	TRBJ1-2	few	CSGGAGYGYTF	TGCAGTGGGGGGGCGGGCTATGGCTACACCTTC
.	TRBV21-1	TRBJ2-7	.	CASSNRPLIENPKYEQYF	TGTGCCAGCAGCAATCGCCCGCTGATTGAGAACCCTAAGTACGAGCAGTACTTC
.	TRBV3-1	TRBJ2-4	.	CASSQDPENIQYF	TGTGCCAGCAGCCAAGATCCTGAAAACATTCAGTACTTC
TRBD2	TRBV29-1	TRBJ2-3	.	CSETSGTDTQYF	TGCAGCGAGACTAGCGGGACTGATACGCAGTATTTT
TRBD2	TRBV20-1	TRBJ2-1	.	CSARSGTSSYNEQFF	TGCAGTGCTCGATCCGGGACTAGCTCCTACAATGAGCAGTTCTTC
.	TRBV6-2/TRBV6-3	TRBJ2-5	.	CASSPRRMLETQYF	TGTGCCAGCAGTCCGCGAAGAATGTTGGAGACCCAGTACTTC
.	TRBV24-1	TRBJ2-1	.	CATRSGLSNEQFF	TGTGCCACCAGATCGGGACTCTCAAATGAGCAGTTCTTC
TRBD2	TRBV6-1	TRBJ2-7	once	CASSPSGSFYEQYF	TGTGCCAGCAGTCCCAGCGGGAGTTTCTACGAGCAGTACTTC
.	TRBV21-1	TRBJ2-5	.	CASSKTGSGETQYF	TGTGCCAGCAGCAAAACAGGGTCTGGTGAGACCCAGTACTTC
.	TRBV4-2	TRBJ1-2	few	CASSQEGGSKYGYTF	TGTGCCAGCAGCCAAGAAGGAGGGAGCAAGTATGGCTACACCTTC
.	TRBV20-1	TRBJ1-1	.	CSASQTPGAAEAFF	TGCAGTGCTAGTCAGACTCCGGGGGCCGCTGAAGCTTTCTTT
.	TRBV9	TRBJ2-1	once	CASSPLQGGGKKEQFF	TGTGCCAGCAGCCCACTACAAGGGGGAGGGAAAAAGGAGCAGTTCTTC
.	TRBV6-5	TRBJ2-1	.	CASSSQGYRFF	TGTGCCAGCAGTTCTCAGGGGTATCGGTTCTTC
.	TRBV7-6	TRBJ1-4	.	CASSLGTPPLNEKLFF	TGTGCCAGCAGCTTAGGGACGCCACCGCTCAATGAAAAACTGTTTTTT
TRBD1	TRBV12-3/TRBV12-4	TRBJ1-2	.	CASSIRTGANYGYTF	TGTGCCAGCAGTATTCGGACAGGAGCTAACTATGGCTACACCTTC
TRBD2	TRBV29-1	TRBJ2-5	.	CSVAPTSGRAWGTQYF	TGCAGCGTCGCTCCGACTAGCGGGAGGGCCTGGGGGACCCAGTACTTC
TRBD1	TRBV7-9	TRBJ2-1	.	CASSFWDREQFF	TGTGCCAGCAGCTTTTGGGACAGAGAGCAGTTCTTC
.	TRBV6-1	TRBJ1-2	.	CASRDGYLYGYTF	TGTGCCAGCAGGGACGGATACCTCTATGGCTACACCTTC
.	TRBV6-5	TRBJ1-6	.	CASSYSSPDSPLHF	TGTGCCAGCAGTTACTCGAGTCCAGATTCACCCCTCCACTTT
TRBD1	TRBV10-3	TRBJ1-5	.	CAISEAGQGVQPQHF	TGTGCCATCAGTGAGGCGGGACAGGGGGTTCAGCCCCAGCATTTT
TRBD2	TRBV6-2/TRBV6-3	TRBJ2-1	.	CASSRTSDSNEQFF	TGTGCCAGCAGCCGGACTAGCGATAGCAATGAGCAGTTCTTC